This T cell receptor beta chain emerged from a study of T-cell reconstitution after alpha-beta-depleted transplantation in children (dated by TCRdb to the mid-2010s). Regarding the study in general: T-cell immune reconstitution after TCRalphabeta/CD19-depleted allogeneic hematopoietic cell transplantation in children was quantitatively tracked in the study by means of TCR repertoire profiling.

The junction shows trimming of 6 bases on V and 6 bases on J, plus 13 bases between the germline ends. In the germline V gene, CDR1 corresponds to ENHRY and CDR2 to SYGVKD. Counted from cysteine to phenylalanine, this CDR3 has 13 amino acids. Only CDR3 DNA remains: 39 bases, in frame from the first base. This clonotype has at least ten counts. Its cognate antigen has yet to be identified. The record has no base qualities; no much larger clone is one base away. Library prep was done by PCR. Sequencing used an Illumina HiSeq 2500. To normalize quantification of the TCRbeta repertoire, the TCR libraries were built with molecular barcoding that relied on unique molecular identifiers. TCRdb trimmed the raw reads at Q25, called clones with MiXCR and kept productive beta chains. Records with the same CDR3 protein are collapsed into one entry carrying the most frequent genes and DNA. The sample records around 22,000 distinct CDR3 sequences, around 9.9% of which are singletons. The biggest ten clones account for 20% to 30% of the sample.

This sample comprised PBMCs from the stem cell graft donor, obtained from the stem cell graft. In this chain, TRBV10-3 is recombined with TRBJ2-3; the D match is possibly TRBD1 or TRBD2, with 5 bases aligned in each. The receptor was derived from a human donor who donated a stem cell graft to a child with chronic granulomatous disease. Here is the DNA: TGTGCCATCAGGGGGGAAGGTTTGGATACGCAGTATTTT. It translates to CAIRGEGLDTQYF.